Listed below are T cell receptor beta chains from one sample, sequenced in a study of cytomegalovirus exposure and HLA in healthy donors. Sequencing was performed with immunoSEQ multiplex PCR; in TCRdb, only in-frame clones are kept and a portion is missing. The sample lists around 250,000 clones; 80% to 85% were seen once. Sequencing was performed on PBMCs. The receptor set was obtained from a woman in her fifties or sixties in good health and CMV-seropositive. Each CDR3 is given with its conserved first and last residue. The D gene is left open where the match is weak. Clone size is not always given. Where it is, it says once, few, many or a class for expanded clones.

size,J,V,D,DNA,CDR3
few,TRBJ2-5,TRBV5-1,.,TGCGCCAGCACCTGGGCAGGGGGAGGTGAGACCCAGTACTTC,CASTWAGGGETQYF
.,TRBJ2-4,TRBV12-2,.,TGTGCAAGTCGCTTAGCGGGGAGCGGGAGCGGGACCTCTGCTGAGGGCAAAAACATTCAGTACTTC,CASRLAGSGSGTSAEGKNIQYF
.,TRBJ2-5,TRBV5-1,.,TGCGCCAGCAGCTTTGCCGGGGCGGGGGAGACCCAGTACTTC,CASSFAGAGETQYF
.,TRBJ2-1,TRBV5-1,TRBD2,TGCGCCAGCAGCATTCAAGCGGGAGGGCCCGATGAGCAGTTCTTC,CASSIQAGGPDEQFF
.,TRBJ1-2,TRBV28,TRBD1,TGTGCCAGCAGTTTAGCGGGACAGGCTAACTATGGCTACACCTTC,CASSLAGQANYGYTF
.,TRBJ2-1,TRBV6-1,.,TGTGCCAGCAGCCCTAGAGGTGCCAATGAGCAGTTCTTC,CASSPRGANEQFF
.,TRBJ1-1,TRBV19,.,TGTGCCACTACGTCGAAGAACACTGAAGCTTTCTTT,CATTSKNTEAFF
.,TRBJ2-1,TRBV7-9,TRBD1,TGTGCCAGCAACACCGCGGACAGGTTAGTCTTCAATGAGCAGTTCTTC,CASNTADRLVFNEQFF
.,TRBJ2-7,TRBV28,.,TGTGCCAGCAGTCCGATACCTACCCCCTACGAGCAGTACTTC,CASSPIPTPYEQYF
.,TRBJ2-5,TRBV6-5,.,TGTGCCAGCACGGACTACCTCCAAGAGACCCAGTACTTC,CASTDYLQETQYF
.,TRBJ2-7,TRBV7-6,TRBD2,TGTGCCAGCAGCCCCGAAACTAGCGGGGGGGGCTACGAGCAGTACTTC,CASSPETSGGGYEQYF
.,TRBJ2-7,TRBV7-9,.,TGTGCCAGCAGCTTTCGGGACAAAACCTACGAGCAGTACTTC,CASSFRDKTYEQYF
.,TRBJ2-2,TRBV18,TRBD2,TGTGCCAGCTCACCACCTCCGGGACTAGCGGGATATGGGGAGCTGTTTTTT,CASSPPPGLAGYGELFF
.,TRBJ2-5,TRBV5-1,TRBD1,TGCGCCAGCAGCTTGATGGGACAGCAAGAGACCCAGTACTTC,CASSLMGQQETQYF
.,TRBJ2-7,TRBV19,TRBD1,TGTGCCAGTAGTACCCGAGACAGGGGTTCCTACGAGCAGTACTTC,CASSTRDRGSYEQYF